The rows below give T cell receptor beta chains drawn from one sample of a study of blood T cell repertoires in COVID-19. This table comes from immunoSEQ multiplex PCR, and its TCRdb copy is limited to in-frame clones, with some not included. Of 130,000 or so clones listed, about 80% are singletons. The sequenced sample consisted of PBMCs or T cells enriched from blood (not recorded which). These receptor sequences come from a middle-aged man with acute COVID-19. Each CDR3 is given with its conserved first and last residue. D genes are given only for firm matches. A clone size is listed for some rows: how often the clone was seen (once, few, many), or a class if it is expanded.

J gene	V gene	D gene	clone size	CDR3 protein	CDR3 DNA
TRBJ1-1	TRBV6-1	TRBD1	once	CASSEGTATEAFF	TGTGCCAGCAGTGAGGGGACAGCAACTGAAGCTTTCTTT
TRBJ1-3	TRBV28	NA	NA	CASSLDRSGNTIYF	TGTGCCAGCAGTTTAGACAGGTCTGGAAACACCATATATTTT
TRBJ2-1	TRBV10-3	TRBD1	NA	CAISESDGTGGHEQFF	TGTGCCATCAGTGAGTCGGACGGGACAGGGGGACATGAGCAGTTCTTC
TRBJ2-5	TRBV24-1	TRBD1	NA	CATSDYRGTETQYF	TGTGCCACCAGTGACTACAGGGGTACAGAGACCCAGTACTTC
TRBJ2-5	TRBV19	TRBD2	NA	CASRGAGAAETQYF	TGTGCCAGTAGGGGAGCGGGAGCGGCGGAGACCCAGTACTTC
TRBJ1-5	TRBV2	NA	once	CASSLQGAINQPQHF	TGTGCCAGCAGTCTACAGGGTGCCATCAATCAGCCCCAGCATTTT
TRBJ1-5	TRBV18	TRBD1	NA	CASSVGTEDQPQHF	TGTGCCAGCTCAGTTGGGACAGAAGATCAGCCCCAGCATTTT
TRBJ1-2	TRBV6-5	NA	NA	CASSYSRRSANYGYTF	TGTGCCAGCAGTTACTCGAGACGGAGCGCTAACTATGGCTACACCTTC
TRBJ1-1	TRBV18	NA	NA	CASSPASVTEAFF	TGTGCCAGCTCACCCGCCTCAGTCACTGAAGCTTTCTTT
TRBJ1-2	TRBV28	TRBD1	NA	CASSLPGQGPSPSTF	TGTGCCAGCAGTTTACCCGGACAGGGCCCTTCACCCTCCACCTTC
TRBJ1-6	TRBV5-1	NA	few	CASSLVDTINSPLHF	TGCGCCAGCAGCTTGGTTGACACGATTAATTCACCCCTCCACTTT
TRBJ1-3	TRBV19	NA	NA	CASKLPASGNTIYF	TGTGCCAGTAAACTCCCCGCATCTGGAAACACCATATATTTT
TRBJ2-5	TRBV29-1	TRBD2	medium-sized	CSVDRTSGGQTQYF	TGCAGCGTTGACCGGACTAGCGGGGGACAGACCCAGTACTTC
TRBJ2-3	TRBV5-1	TRBD2	NA	CASSLGLASPDTQYF	TGCGCCAGCAGCTTGGGACTAGCATCCCCAGATACGCAGTATTTT
TRBJ1-5	TRBV29-1	TRBD1	NA	CSARQGNQPQHF	TGCAGCGCTAGACAGGGTAATCAGCCCCAGCATTTT
TRBJ1-4	TRBV2	NA	NA	CATAGQNEKLFF	TGTGCCACAGCGGGGCAAAATGAAAAACTGTTTTTT